This T cell receptor beta chain was identified during a study of blood T cell repertoires in COVID-19. Across the study: Sites across the United States, Italy and Spain contributed samples from acute and convalescent COVID-19.

Original processing notes: Counts of nucleated cells, estimated from reference gene primer amplification, were obtained. Measured with immunoSEQ multiplex PCR; TCRdb has only the in-frame clones, and not every one. The V and J calls and clone size were taken over from that table, and D and trimming were inferred from the DNA. The data show approximately 220,000 clones, about 80% seen once. Trimming stripped 1 base from V and 5 bases from J, with 6 bases between. The CDR3 sequence is 13 residues long. Germline V gives CDR1 SGHTA, CDR2 FQGNSA. Recruitment covered about 25 US areas and drew participants whose ages spanned about 18 to 100 years. Participants reported their clinical history, and cohort assignment relied on those reports.

The TCR originated in a woman between 50 and 59 years old who had been exposed to COVID-19. The rearrangement uses TRBV7-2 and TRBJ1-3; D possibly corresponds to TRBD1 (5 bases). Material: PBMCs or T cells enriched from blood (not recorded which). The CDR3 loop is CASSLGGRNTIYF. Written as DNA, the CDR3 is TGTGCCAGCAGCTTAGGGGGCAGAAACACCATATATTTT. The full variable domain, its missing parts supplied by reference TRBV7-2 and TRBJ1-3, is GAGVSQSPSNKVTEKGKDVELRCDPISGHTALYWYRQSLGQGLEFLIYFQGNSAPDKSGLPSDRFSAERTGGSVSTLTIQRTQQEDSAVYLCASSLGGRNTIYFGEGSWLTVV.